Here is one T cell receptor (beta chain) with its context. What it recognizes is unknown. The authors prepared the TCRbeta library with unique molecular identifiers. TCRdb recomputed calls from the PCR reads with MiXCR, one row per CDR3 protein. The sample has 300,000 to 400,000 distinct CDR3 sequences, roughly 17% seen once. This sample stems from a study of T-cell reconstitution after alpha-beta-depleted transplantation in children. V was pared by 7 bases and J by 4 bases, with 9 bases between. The CDR3 totals 11 residues. Germline values: CDR1 SQVTM, CDR2 ANQGSEA. Study observations and caveats: Counts and diversity of T cells one year after transplant came mostly from newly produced T cells. For some patients, TCRbeta diversity was high at day 60 because of recipient T cells and thymic progenitors that survived.

Sequenced material: PBMCs, mostly from graft donor cells, taken 360 days after TCRalphabeta/CD19-depleted stem cell transplant. The source is a male patient aged 2-9 years who had a stem cell transplant for acute lymphoblastic leukemia, so the T cells may come from the graft donor. The chain has TRBV29-1 and TRBJ2-3; D not certain. The CDR3 sequence: CSALVADTQYF. The DNA for the CDR3 is TGCAGCGCCCTAGTGGCAGATACGCAGTATTTT.